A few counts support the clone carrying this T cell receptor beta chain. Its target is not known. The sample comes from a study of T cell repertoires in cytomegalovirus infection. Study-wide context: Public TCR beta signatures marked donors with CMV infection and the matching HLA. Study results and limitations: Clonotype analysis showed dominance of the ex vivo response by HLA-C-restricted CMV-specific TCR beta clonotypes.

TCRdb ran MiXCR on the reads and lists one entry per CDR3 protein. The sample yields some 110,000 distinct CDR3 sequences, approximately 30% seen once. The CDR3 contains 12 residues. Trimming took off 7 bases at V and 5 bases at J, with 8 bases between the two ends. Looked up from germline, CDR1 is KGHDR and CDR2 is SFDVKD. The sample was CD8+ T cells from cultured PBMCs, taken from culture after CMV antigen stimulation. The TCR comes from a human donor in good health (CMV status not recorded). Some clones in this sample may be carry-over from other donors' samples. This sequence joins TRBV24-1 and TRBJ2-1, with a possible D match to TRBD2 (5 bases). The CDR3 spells CATSGRDNEQFF. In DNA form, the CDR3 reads TGTGCCACCAGCGGGCGGGACAATGAGCAGTTCTTC.